This entry lists 30 T cell receptor beta chains sequenced from one sample in a study of blood T cell repertoires in COVID-19. Assay: immunoSEQ multiplex PCR; the TCRdb copy retains only in-frame clones and omits some. The data show over 150,000 clones, with around 84% seen just once and under 0.7% held by the top ten. The sequenced material came from peripheral blood. The receptors come from a man in his sixties with COVID-19, enrolled during active disease.

The chain links TRBV7-9 to TRBJ2-7; D is perhaps TRBD1 (6 bases). CDR3 size: 13 residues. V shed 2 bases and J shed 5 bases, with 10 bases lying between them. Germline CDR1 is SEHNR and CDR2 is FQNEAQ (reference sequence). The CDR3 loop reads CASSLSGVHEQYF. The CDR3 nucleotides are TGTGCCAGCAGCTTATCAGGGGTCCACGAGCAGTACTTC.

The chain joins TRBV7-3 to TRBJ1-1; the D is unclear. CDR1 and CDR2 (germline): SGHTA, FQGTGA. The CDR3 contains 13 residues. Trimming took 2 bases from V and 4 from J, leaving 8 bases between them. The CDR3 nucleotides are TGTGCCAGCAGCTTACACGGAGGCACTGAAGCTTTCTTT. Amino acid sequence: CASSLHGGTEAFF.

V gene TRBV4-3 combines with J gene TRBJ1-1; D is uncertain. Germline V gene sequence: CDR1 LGHNA, CDR2 YSLEER. The CDR3 covers 14 residues. The germline V and J ends were trimmed by 3 bases and 7 bases, with 15 bases remaining between them. The CDR3 reads CASSQQLDGIEAFF. Here the CDR3 DNA reads TGCGCCAGCAGCCAGCAATTGGACGGGATTGAAGCTTTCTTT.

This chain connects TRBV11-3 to TRBJ1-3; 7 nucleotides agree with TRBD1. Trimming removed 3 bases from V and 2 bases from J; junction bases left unmatched: 7. The CDR3 has 16 amino acids. Germline V lookup: CDR1 SGHNT, CDR2 YENEEA. DNA for the CDR3: TGTGCCAGCAGCTTCAGACAGGGACCAGCTGGAAACACCATATATTTT. As protein: CASSFRQGPAGNTIYF.

This clone came up a few times. The J gene is TRBJ2-6, the V gene TRBV5-5, with a weak D call TRBD2 (7 bases). The CDR3 covers 15 residues. CDR1 is SGHKS, CDR2 YYEKEE, per germline (reference sequence). With 0 bases removed from V and 11 bases from J, the gap between germline ends came to 15 bases. The CDR3 bases are TGTGCCAGCAGCTTGGAAGCGGGACAACAATACGTCCTGACTTTC. As protein: CASSLEAGQQYVLTF.

The gene calls are TRBV27 and TRBJ1-1; TRBD1 matches at 7 bases. Germline V lookup: CDR1 MNHEY, CDR2 SMNVEV (reference sequence). The CDR3 extends over 14 amino acids. The trim removed 3 bases at V and 6 bases at J, leaving 7 bases unmatched. CDR3 in DNA: TGTGCCAGCAGTTTCCACCAACAGGGGTCTGAAGCTTTCTTT. It codes for CASSFHQQGSEAFF.

The chain uses TRBV25-1 and TRBJ2-7, with 9 bases matching TRBD1. The CDR3 covers 15 residues. CDR1 and CDR2 (germline): MGHDK, SYGVNS. J lost 5 bases, V lost 8 bases, and 13 bases had no gene match. Here the CDR3 reads CASLQGGTGIHEQYF. CDR3 in DNA: TGTGCCAGCCTACAAGGAGGGACAGGGATCCACGAGCAGTACTTC.

This clone was detected once. The genes are TRBV27 and TRBJ1-1, with 7 bases identical to TRBD1. Losses at the gene ends were 6 bases for V and 4 bases for J; bases not matched to a gene: 5. In germline, CDR1 is MNHEY, CDR2 SMNVEV (reference sequence). The CDR3 totals 13 residues. The chain's CDR3 is CASRPGQSTEAFF. The CDR3 DNA follows: TGTGCCAGCAGACCGGGACAGAGCACTGAAGCTTTCTTT.

The chain employs TRBV19 and TRBJ2-1, with 7 positions matching TRBD2. Germline loops: CDR1 LNHDA, CDR2 SQIVND (reference sequence). The CDR3 is made up of 16 amino acids. The J segment lost 1 base and the V segment lost 6 bases, leaving 9 bases of the junction unmatched. Here the CDR3 DNA reads TGTGCCAGTAGGCTGGGCGGGAGTGGGTCCTACAATGAGCAGTTCTTC. As protein: CASRLGGSGSYNEQFF.

In its sample, this clone was seen a few times. The chain employs TRBV19 and TRBJ2-5; 12 positions match TRBD2. Germline CDR1 is LNHDA and CDR2 is SQIVND (reference sequence). After removal of 6 bases from V and 4 bases from J, the junction contained 9 bases not matched to a gene. This CDR3 is 16 amino acids long. The CDR3 DNA follows: TGTGCCAGTAGCGAGAGGACTAGCGGGAACCGAGAGACCCAGTACTTC. It yields the protein CASSERTSGNRETQYF.

The chain employs TRBV19 and TRBJ1-2, with 9 bases that match TRBD1. Germline-derived CDR1 and CDR2 are LNHDA and SQIVND (reference sequence). The CDR3 sequence is 16 residues long. V was clipped by 4 bases and J by 2 bases; unmatched bases: 8. The CDR3 loop reads CASSTGQGQENYGYTF. In DNA form, the CDR3 reads TGTGCCAGTAGTACTGGACAGGGGCAGGAGAACTATGGCTACACCTTC.

The rearrangement uses TRBV6-2 or TRBV6-3 and TRBJ2-3, with 10 bases lining up with TRBD2. Germline values: CDR1 MNHEY, CDR2 SVGEGT. Trimming at V came to 5 bases and at J to 2 bases, leaving 4 bases not matched to a gene. The CDR3 contains 15 residues. This CDR3 is CASSKTSGVTDTQYF. In DNA, the CDR3 is TGTGCCAGCAGTAAAACTAGCGGGGTCACAGATACGCAGTATTTT.

The gene calls are TRBV7-9 and TRBJ1-2; a possible D gene is TRBD1 (5 bases). The CDR3 sequence is 14 residues long. From germline, CDR1 is SEHNR and CDR2 FQNEAQ (reference sequence). Trimming shortened V by 3 bases and J by 4 bases, and 12 bases separated the two germline ends. DNA for the CDR3: TGTGCCAGCAGCTTTAAAGGGGTGGTCTATGGCTACACCTTC. Translated: CASSFKGVVYGYTF.

The chain joins TRBV10-3 to TRBJ1-4, with 8 nucleotides matching TRBD1. There are 13 residues in the CDR3. Germline V gene sequence: CDR1 ENHRY, CDR2 SYGVKD. The V segment lost 9 bases and the J segment 5 bases; nucleotides outside the gene matches: 5. Written as DNA, the CDR3 is TGTGCCATAAAGGGACAGGAGAATGAAAAACTGTTTTTT. It specifies CAIKGQENEKLFF.

The rearrangement links TRBV7-2 to TRBJ2-7; TRBD1 aligns across 7 bases. The CDR3 extends over 13 amino acids. The V segment lost 5 bases and the J segment 6 bases; nucleotides outside the gene matches: 7. CDR1 and CDR2 (germline): SGHTA, FQGNSA. The CDR3 DNA reads TGTGCCAGCAGCAATCGACAGGGTCCCGAGCAGTACTTC. This codes for CASSNRQGPEQYF. Together with reference TRBV7-2 and TRBJ2-7, the CDR3 gives the full variable domain: GAGVSQSPSNKVTEKGKDVELRCDPISGHTALYWYRQSLGQGLEFLIYFQGNSAPDKSGLPSDRFSAERTGGSVSTLTIQRTQQEDSAVYLCASSNRQGPEQYFGPGTRLTVT.

The V call is TRBV24-1, the J call TRBJ1-1, with D uncertain. The ends were cut back, 7 bases at V and 5 bases at J, with 10 bases in the middle. Looked up from germline, CDR1 is KGHDR and CDR2 is SFDVKD. This CDR3 contains 12 residues. DNA of the CDR3: TGTGCCACCAGCCTCGACGGGACTGAAGCTTTCTTT. It encodes CATSLDGTEAFF.

This clone has ten or more counts. The rearrangement links TRBV19 to TRBJ1-2; maybe TRBD1 (6 bases). The CDR3 covers 16 residues. Trimming shortened V by 3 bases and J by 2 bases, and 16 bases separated the two germline ends. Per the germline V gene, CDR1 is LNHDA and CDR2 is SQIVND (reference sequence). DNA of the CDR3: TGTGCCAGTAGTATTAATGACCGGGACACCAACTATGGCTACACCTTC. This translates into CASSINDRDTNYGYTF.

J is TRBJ1-6 and V is TRBV28; D gene uncertain. CDR1 and CDR2 (germline): MDHEN, SYDVKM. The CDR3 spans 16 residues. V lost 6 bases to trimming and J lost 5 bases, with 17 bases between them. CDR3 DNA: TGTGCCAGCAGGACCTCCGATCAGGTGAATAATTCACCCCTCCACTTT. As protein: CASRTSDQVNNSPLHF.

The chain combines TRBV19 with TRBJ1-1; no clear D. The CDR3 runs 13 residues. V was clipped by 4 bases and J by 2 bases, with 8 bases between them. The germline CDR1 and CDR2 sequences are LNHDA and SQIVND (reference sequence). The CDR3 DNA is TGTGCCAGTAGTACCCTACCCAACACTGAAGCTTTCTTT. Protein: CASSTLPNTEAFF.

The chain recombines TRBV12-3 or TRBV12-4 with TRBJ2-3, with D maybe TRBD2 (5 bases). The length of the CDR3 is 12 residues. Trimming removed 5 bases from V and 6 bases from J, with 9 bases in between. The DNA for the CDR3 is TGTGCCAGCAGTCCTAGCATCGATACGCAGTATTTT. This codes for CASSPSIDTQYF.

This sequence joins TRBV7-3 and TRBJ2-3; the D gene is possibly TRBD1 (6 bases). The CDR3 is 16 residues long. Between the trimmed V and J ends, which lost 5 bases and 0 bases, there was a span of 15 bases. Germline V gene lookup returns CDR1 SGHTA and CDR2 FQGTGA. The CDR3: CASSPQGHLSTDTQYF. In DNA, the CDR3 is TGTGCCAGCAGCCCTCAGGGACACCTAAGCACAGATACGCAGTATTTT.

The chain has TRBV19 and TRBJ1-5; maybe TRBD1 (6 bases). Germline V gives CDR1 LNHDA, CDR2 SQIVND (reference sequence). CDR3 length: 13 amino acids. V lost 4 bases and J 4 bases, leaving 8 bases between the germline ends. In DNA form, the CDR3 reads TGTGCCAGTAGTACAACAGGGAATCAGCCCCAGCATTTT. Translating gives CASSTTGNQPQHF. Full variable domain (remainder filled in from reference TRBV19 and TRBJ1-5): DGGITQSPKYLFRKEGQNVTLSCEQNLNHDAMYWYRQDPGQGLRLIYYSQIVNDFQKGDIAEGYSVSREKKESFPLTVTSAQKNPTAFYLCASSTTGNQPQHFGDGTRLSIL.

V usage is TRBV5-1 and J usage is TRBJ2-5, with D perhaps matching TRBD2 (5 bases). The V gene lost 1 base and the J gene lost 5 bases, with 12 bases spanning the gap. Germline V gene sequence: CDR1 SGHRS, CDR2 YFSETQ. The CDR3 has 14 amino acids. For the CDR3, the DNA is TGCGCCAGCAGCTTGTTGGGCGGGCCGGAGACCCAGTACTTC. This encodes CASSLLGGPETQYF.

This clone turned up a few times. CDR3 region: CASSLGVAGLSDTQYF. CDR3 bases: TGTGCCAGCAGCTTGGGAGTAGCGGGACTCTCAGATACGCAGTATTTT. The V and J genes are TRBV7-2 and TRBJ2-3; 8 nucleotides line up with TRBD2. J was trimmed by 4 bases and V by 3 bases; bases with no gene match: 9. CDR3 length: 16 amino acids. Germline V CDR1 and CDR2: SGHTA, FQGNSA.

The V and J genes are TRBV11-3 and TRBJ2-7; weak D call: TRBD1 (5 bases). The CDR3 contains 13 residues. V lost 4 bases and J 5 bases, leaving 12 bases between the germline ends. The germline gives CDR1 SGHNT, CDR2 YENEEA. DNA for the CDR3: TGTGCCAGCAGCTGGACATCGAAGGACGAGCAGTACTTC. Its translation: CASSWTSKDEQYF.

The V call is TRBV18, the J call TRBJ1-2; D is possibly TRBD1 (6 bases). This CDR3 is 13 amino acids long. Germline CDR1 is KGHSH and CDR2 is LQKENI. With 2 bases removed from V and 4 bases from J, the gap between germline ends came to 8 bases. CDR3 coding DNA: TGTGCCAGCTCACCAGGACAGTCCTATGGCTACACCTTC. Protein product: CASSPGQSYGYTF.

The chain combines TRBV9 with TRBJ2-7, with 7 nucleotides matching TRBD2. The CDR3 runs 15 residues. V dropped 4 bases and J dropped 0; count of bases not matched to a gene: 7. Germline loops: CDR1 SGDLS, CDR2 YYNGEE. CDR3 nucleotide sequence: TGTGCCAGCAGCTGGGGGGGTGGCAGCTCCTACGAGCAGTACTTC. Its protein product is CASSWGGGSSYEQYF.

The chain couples TRBV9 to TRBJ1-2, with D hard to call. Germline V lookup: CDR1 SGDLS, CDR2 YYNGEE. V dropped 3 bases and J dropped 2 bases, with 14 bases sitting between them. This CDR3 comprises 15 residues. For the CDR3, the DNA is TGTGCCAGCAGCGCGGGGAGGGATCCGAACTATGGCTACACCTTC. This translates into CASSAGRDPNYGYTF.

The J gene is TRBJ2-7, the V gene TRBV15; the match to TRBD2 covers 8 bases. The germline CDR1 and CDR2 sequences are LNHNV and YYDKDF (reference sequence). The CDR3 runs 14 residues. V lost 3 bases and J lost 9; bases outside the gene matches: 10. The CDR3 reads CATSSVVVSGGQYF. In nucleotides, the CDR3 is TGTGCCACCAGCAGCGTAGTGGTGAGCGGGGGGCAGTACTTC.

The CDR3 spells CASSHIGAQPQHF. The CDR3 bases are TGTGCCAGCAGCCACATAGGGGCTCAGCCCCAGCATTTT. V is TRBV3-1 (or the pseudogene TRBV3-2) and J is TRBJ1-5; possible D gene TRBD1, 5 bases. The CDR3 totals 13 residues. Per germline, CDR1 LGHDT and CDR2 YNNKEL (reference sequence). V was shortened by 3 bases and J by 6 bases, with 9 bases between the two germline ends.